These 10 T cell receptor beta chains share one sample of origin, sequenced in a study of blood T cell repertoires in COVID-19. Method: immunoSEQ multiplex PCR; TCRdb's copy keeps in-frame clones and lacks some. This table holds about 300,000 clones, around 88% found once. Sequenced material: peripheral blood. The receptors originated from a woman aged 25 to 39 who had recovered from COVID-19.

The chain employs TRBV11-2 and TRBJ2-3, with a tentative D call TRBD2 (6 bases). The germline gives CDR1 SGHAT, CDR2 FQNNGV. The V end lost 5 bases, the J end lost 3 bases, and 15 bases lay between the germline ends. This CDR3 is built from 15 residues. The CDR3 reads CASSPFISGTDTQYF. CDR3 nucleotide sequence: TGTGCCAGCAGCCCCTTCATTAGCGGAACAGATACGCAGTATTTT.

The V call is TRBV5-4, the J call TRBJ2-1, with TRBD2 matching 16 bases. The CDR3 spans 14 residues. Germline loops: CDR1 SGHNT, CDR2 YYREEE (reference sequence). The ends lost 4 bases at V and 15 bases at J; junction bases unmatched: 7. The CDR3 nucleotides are TGTGCCAGCAGCACCCCGGGACTAGCGGGGGGGCCGTTCTTC. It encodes CASSTPGLAGGPFF. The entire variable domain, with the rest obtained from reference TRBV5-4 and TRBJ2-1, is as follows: ETGVTQSPTHLIKTRGQQVTLRCSSQSGHNTVSWYQQALGQGPQFIFQYYREEENGRGNFPPRFSGLQFPNYSSELNVNALELDDSALYLCASSTPGLAGGPFFGPGTRLTVL.

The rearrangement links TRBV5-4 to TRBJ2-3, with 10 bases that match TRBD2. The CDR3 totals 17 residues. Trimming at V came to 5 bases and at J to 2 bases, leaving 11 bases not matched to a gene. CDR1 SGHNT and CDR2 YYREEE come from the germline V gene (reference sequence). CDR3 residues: CASRLGSSGGTTDTQYF. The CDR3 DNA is TGTGCCAGCAGACTAGGCTCTAGCGGGGGAACCACAGATACGCAGTATTTT.

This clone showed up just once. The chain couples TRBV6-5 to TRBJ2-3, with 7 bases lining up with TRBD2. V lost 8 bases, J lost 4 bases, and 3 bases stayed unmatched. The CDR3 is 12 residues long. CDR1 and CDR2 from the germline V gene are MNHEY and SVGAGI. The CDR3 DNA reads TGTGCCAGCGTGGGGAGGGCAGATACGCAGTATTTT. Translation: CASVGRADTQYF.

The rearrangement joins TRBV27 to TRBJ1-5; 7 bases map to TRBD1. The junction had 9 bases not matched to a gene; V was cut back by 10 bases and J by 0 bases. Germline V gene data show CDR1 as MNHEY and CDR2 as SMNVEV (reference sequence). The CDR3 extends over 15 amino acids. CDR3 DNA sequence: TGTGCCACCAGGGACAGTCCCTATAGCAATCAGCCCCAGCATTTT. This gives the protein CATRDSPYSNQPQHF.

The CDR3: CASSLEGTEGNTIYF. Here the CDR3 DNA reads TGTGCCAGCAGCTTAGAAGGGACAGAGGGAAACACCATATATTTT. V gene TRBV7-2 combines with J gene TRBJ1-3; 7 nucleotides agree with TRBD1. CDR3 length: 15 residues. Per germline, CDR1 SGHTA and CDR2 FQGNSA. With V trimmed by 1 base and J by 4 bases, 4 bases remained unmatched.

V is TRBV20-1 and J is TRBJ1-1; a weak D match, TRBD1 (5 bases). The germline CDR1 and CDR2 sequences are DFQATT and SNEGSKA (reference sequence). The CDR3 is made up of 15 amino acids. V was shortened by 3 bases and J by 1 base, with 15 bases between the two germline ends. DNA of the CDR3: TGCAGTGCTAGTCTCCCGGCAGGGTGGAACACTGAAGCTTTCTTT. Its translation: CSASLPAGWNTEAFF.

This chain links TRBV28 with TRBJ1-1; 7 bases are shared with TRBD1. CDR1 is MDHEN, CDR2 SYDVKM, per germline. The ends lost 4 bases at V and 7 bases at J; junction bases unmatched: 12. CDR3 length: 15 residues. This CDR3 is CASSSRSGTANEAFF. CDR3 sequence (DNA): TGTGCCAGCAGTTCTCGATCCGGGACAGCTAATGAAGCTTTCTTT.

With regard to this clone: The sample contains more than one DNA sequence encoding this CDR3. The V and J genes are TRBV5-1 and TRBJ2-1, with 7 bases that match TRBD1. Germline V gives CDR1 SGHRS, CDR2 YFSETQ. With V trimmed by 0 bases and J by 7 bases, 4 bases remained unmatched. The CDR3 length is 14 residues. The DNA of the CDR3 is TGCGCCAGCAGCTTGGGGACAGGTGGAAATGAGCAGTTCTTC. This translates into CASSLGTGGNEQFF.

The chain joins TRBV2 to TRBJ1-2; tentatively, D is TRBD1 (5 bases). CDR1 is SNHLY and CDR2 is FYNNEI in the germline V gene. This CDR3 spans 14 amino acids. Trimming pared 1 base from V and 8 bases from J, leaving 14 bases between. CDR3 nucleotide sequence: TGTGCCAGCAGTGAAGGGTGGGGCTTCAAGGGCTACACCTTC. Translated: CASSEGWGFKGYTF.